This T cell receptor (beta chain) was found in a study of control samples from healthy donors and cancer patients. Method: immunoSEQ multiplex PCR; TCRdb's copy keeps in-frame clones and lacks some. The sample spans about 190,000 clones; the ten largest clones claim roughly 2%. Trimming took 7 bases from V and 1 from J, leaving 7 bases between them. CDR1 is LNHDA, CDR2 SQIVND, per germline (reference sequence). CDR3 length equals 12 residues. The sequenced material came from blood. J is TRBJ1-1 and V is TRBV19, with no clear D. The clonotype originates from a woman between 25 and 40 years old in good health. The CDR3 coding sequence is TGTGCCAGTAATCTCGGGAACACTGAAGCTTTCTTT. Translating gives CASNLGNTEAFF.